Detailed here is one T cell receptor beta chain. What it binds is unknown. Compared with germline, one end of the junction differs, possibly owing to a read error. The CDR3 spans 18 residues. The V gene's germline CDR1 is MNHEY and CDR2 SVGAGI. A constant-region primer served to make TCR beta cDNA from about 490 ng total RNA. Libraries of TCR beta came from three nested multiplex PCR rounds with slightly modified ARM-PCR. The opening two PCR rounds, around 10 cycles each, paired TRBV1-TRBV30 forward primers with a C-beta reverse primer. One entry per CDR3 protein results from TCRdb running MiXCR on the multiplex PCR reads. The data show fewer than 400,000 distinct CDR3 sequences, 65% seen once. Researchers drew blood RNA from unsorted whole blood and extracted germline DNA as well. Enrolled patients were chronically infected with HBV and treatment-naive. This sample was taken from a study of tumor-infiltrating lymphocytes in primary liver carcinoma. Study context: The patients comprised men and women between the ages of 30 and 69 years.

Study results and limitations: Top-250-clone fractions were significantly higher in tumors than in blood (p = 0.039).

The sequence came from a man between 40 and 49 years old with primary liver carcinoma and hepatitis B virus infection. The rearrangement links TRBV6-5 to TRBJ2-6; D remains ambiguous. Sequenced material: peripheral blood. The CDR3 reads CASSPSRTASSGDNVLTF. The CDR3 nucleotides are TGTGCCAGCAGCCCATCCAGGACGGCGAGCTCTGGGGACAACGTCCTGACTTTC.